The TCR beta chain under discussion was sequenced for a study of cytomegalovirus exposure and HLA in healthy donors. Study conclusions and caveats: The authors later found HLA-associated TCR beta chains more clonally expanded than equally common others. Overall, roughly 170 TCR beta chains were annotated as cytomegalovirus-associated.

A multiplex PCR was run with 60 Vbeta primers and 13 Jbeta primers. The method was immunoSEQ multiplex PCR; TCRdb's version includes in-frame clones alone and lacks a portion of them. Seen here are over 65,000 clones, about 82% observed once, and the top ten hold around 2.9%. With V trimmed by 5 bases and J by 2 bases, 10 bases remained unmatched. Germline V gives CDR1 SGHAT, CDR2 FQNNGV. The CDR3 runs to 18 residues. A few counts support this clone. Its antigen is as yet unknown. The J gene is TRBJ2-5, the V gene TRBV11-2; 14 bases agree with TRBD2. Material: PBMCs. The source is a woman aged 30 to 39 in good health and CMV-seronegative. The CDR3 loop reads CASSHPGLAGDKQETQYF. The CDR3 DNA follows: TGTGCCAGCAGCCATCCGGGACTAGCGGGGGACAAACAAGAGACCCAGTACTTC.